The following is a T cell receptor beta chain sequence with its context. The sample is drawn from a study of T cell responses to AZD1222 COVID-19 vaccine. Assay used: immunoSEQ multiplex PCR; TCRdb lists only in-frame clones, some missing. The sample lists about 210,000 clones, approximately 94% occurring once. The CDR3 has 16 residues. Germline loops: CDR1 MNHNS, CDR2 SASEGT. Trimming shortened V by 1 base and J by 0 bases, and 10 bases separated the two germline ends. The specimen comprised peripheral blood, sampled 28 days after the second dose of the MenACWY control vaccine. This chain joins TRBV6-1 and TRBJ2-1; possibly TRBD2 for D (5 bases). The TCR was taken from an adult who received the MenACWY meningococcal vaccine as a control. The CDR3 bases are TGTGCCAGCAGTGAAGGAGAGGGTTTCTCCTACAATGAGCAGTTCTTC. It specifies CASSEGEGFSYNEQFF.